One sample yielded the 14 T cell receptor beta chains listed below, sequenced in a study of blood T cell repertoires in COVID-19 (dated by TCRdb to 2018 to 2020). Library method: the immunoSEQ multiplex PCR assay. TCRdb stores this immuneACCESS table with in-frame sequences only. Part of the clones is absent; in the studies checked, under half of the shortfall reflects unresolved V genes, and no reason is known for the rest. The sample table shows around 150,000 clones, and over 85% are seen once. The leading ten clones occupy roughly 4.4% of the sample. Sequencing used peripheral blood. The receptor source for this set is a woman between 45 and 60 years old with acute or convalescent COVID-19.

The chain employs TRBV23-1 and TRBJ2-1; possible D gene TRBD2, 5 bases. TRBV23-1 carries the ORF label, with uncertain function. The CDR3 covers 14 residues. Trimming took off 4 bases at V and 6 bases at J, with 13 bases between the two ends. The CDR3 sequence: CASSPWTLRNEQFF. The DNA for the CDR3 is TGCGCCAGCAGTCCATGGACTCTCCGCAATGAGCAGTTCTTC.

The gene calls are TRBV6-2 or TRBV6-3 and TRBJ2-1; 9 bases fit TRBD2. CDR1 is MNHEY and CDR2 is SVGEGT in the germline V gene. Germline trimming cut 6 bases from V and 2 bases from J; bases unmatched to any gene: 8. This CDR3 is built from 16 residues. The CDR3 sequence: CASSKTSGQPYNEQFF. CDR3 sequence (DNA): TGTGCCAGCAGCAAGACTAGCGGACAACCCTACAATGAGCAGTTCTTC.

This chain uses TRBV28 with TRBJ1-2; D might be TRBD1 (5 bases). The CDR3 extends over 16 amino acids. V was shortened by 6 bases and J by 7 bases, with 24 bases between the two germline ends. From germline, CDR1 is MDHEN and CDR2 SYDVKM. The CDR3 nucleotides are TGTGCCAGCAGAGAGGGAGGGGTAAGGGGCTATGGTGGCTACACCTTC. This codes for CASREGGVRGYGGYTF.

The count of this clone is one. The chain has TRBV14 and TRBJ2-1, with 7 bases identical to TRBD2. Unmatched junction bases numbered 2, after V lost 3 bases and J lost 0 bases. The CDR3 runs to 15 residues. CDR1 is SGHDN, CDR2 FVKESK, per germline. Here the CDR3 reads CASSQRGSSYNEQFF. The CDR3 DNA reads as TGTGCCAGCAGCCAGCGGGGGAGCTCCTACAATGAGCAGTTCTTC.

The genes are TRBV18 and TRBJ2-1, with TRBD1 identical over 7 bases. Germline CDR1 reads KGHSH; CDR2 reads LQKENI. This CDR3 spans 15 amino acids. Unmatched junction bases numbered 6, after V lost 4 bases and J lost 3 bases. The CDR3 DNA reads as TGTGCCAGCTCACGGGACAGCGGAAACTACAATGAGCAGTTCTTC. Translated: CASSRDSGNYNEQFF.

The rearrangement uses TRBV7-2 and TRBJ2-7; D is possibly TRBD1 (5 bases). The germline V and J ends were trimmed by 3 bases and 2 bases, with 11 bases remaining between them. The CDR3 length is 14 residues. Germline V gene lookup returns CDR1 SGHTA and CDR2 FQGNSA. The CDR3 region has the DNA TGTGCCAGCAGCTTTATCACAGGACCCTACGAGCAGTACTTC. Amino acids: CASSFITGPYEQYF.

This chain uses TRBV28 with TRBJ2-7; tentatively, D is TRBD1 (6 bases). Looked up from germline, CDR1 is MDHEN and CDR2 is SYDVKM. Trimming pared 3 bases from V and 1 base from J, leaving 13 bases between. This CDR3 is built from 15 residues. CDR3 residues: CASSFAYRASYEQYF. The CDR3, as DNA: TGTGCCAGCAGTTTCGCTTACAGGGCATCCTACGAGCAGTACTTC.

This sequence joins TRBV27 and TRBJ1-2, with 8 bases that match TRBD1. The CDR3 runs 13 residues. Germline CDR1 is MNHEY and CDR2 is SMNVEV (reference sequence). The ends lost 6 bases at V and 6 bases at J; junction bases unmatched: 6. CDR3 residues: CASSPQGANGYTF. The DNA for the CDR3 is TGTGCCAGCAGCCCTCAGGGGGCCAATGGCTACACCTTC.

The rearrangement uses TRBV5-4 and TRBJ2-3; maybe TRBD2 (6 bases). Germline V lookup: CDR1 SGHNT, CDR2 YYREEE (reference sequence). The CDR3 loop spans 15 amino acids. The V gene lost 5 bases and the J gene lost 0 bases, with 13 bases spanning the gap. The CDR3 region is CASRRDSKSTDTQYF. The CDR3 bases are TGTGCCAGCAGAAGGGACTCGAAAAGCACAGATACGCAGTATTTT. The full variable domain, its missing parts supplied by reference TRBV5-4 and TRBJ2-3, is ETGVTQSPTHLIKTRGQQVTLRCSSQSGHNTVSWYQQALGQGPQFIFQYYREEENGRGNFPPRFSGLQFPNYSSELNVNALELDDSALYLCASRRDSKSTDTQYFGPGTRLTVL.

Regarding this clone: This same CDR3 is encoded by further DNA sequences in the sample. The rearrangement links TRBV6-2 or TRBV6-3 to TRBJ2-7; TRBD1 matches at 7 bases. Germline V gene data show CDR1 as MNHEY and CDR2 as SVGEGT. The junction had 4 bases not matched to a gene; V was cut back by 2 bases and J by 3 bases. CDR3 size: 14 residues. CDR3 coding DNA: TGTGCCAGCAGTTACCCAGGACAGGACTACGAGCAGTACTTC. Protein: CASSYPGQDYEQYF.

The rearrangement uses TRBV5-4 and TRBJ1-2; TRBD1 agrees at 9 bases. This CDR3 has 13 amino acids. V shed 4 bases, J shed 8 bases, and the junction held 6 bases outside the gene matches. Germline CDR1 is SGHNT and CDR2 is YYREEE (reference sequence). This CDR3 is CASSIQGAKGYTF. For the CDR3, the DNA is TGTGCCAGCAGCATACAGGGGGCAAAGGGCTACACCTTC.

The chain combines TRBV5-1 with TRBJ2-7, with D possibly TRBD2 on 6 matching bases. V lost 0 bases to trimming and J lost 2 bases, with 9 bases between them. CDR1 and CDR2 (germline): SGHRS, YFSETQ. The CDR3 consists of 14 residues. CDR3: CASSLGDLAYEQYF. The CDR3 coding sequence is TGCGCCAGCAGCTTGGGGGACTTAGCCTACGAGCAGTACTTC.

The chain combines TRBV6-2 or TRBV6-3 with TRBJ2-3; TRBD1 matches 7 bases. The germline V gene has CDR1 MNHEY and CDR2 SVGEGT. Trimming at V came to 4 bases and at J to 0 bases, leaving 7 bases not matched to a gene. This CDR3 is built from 16 residues. CDR3 in DNA: TGTGCCAGCAGTTTTTCCCGGGACAGCAGCACAGATACGCAGTATTTT. It specifies CASSFSRDSSTDTQYF.

The chain recombines TRBV30 with TRBJ2-7, with 12 bases that match TRBD1. The CDR3 is 15 residues long. Germline-derived CDR1 and CDR2 are GTSNPN and SVGIG (reference sequence). V was clipped by 3 bases and J by 4 bases; unmatched bases: 7. This CDR3 reads CAWRLGTGGRYEQYF. CDR3 DNA: TGTGCCTGGAGGTTAGGGACAGGGGGCAGGTACGAGCAGTACTTC.